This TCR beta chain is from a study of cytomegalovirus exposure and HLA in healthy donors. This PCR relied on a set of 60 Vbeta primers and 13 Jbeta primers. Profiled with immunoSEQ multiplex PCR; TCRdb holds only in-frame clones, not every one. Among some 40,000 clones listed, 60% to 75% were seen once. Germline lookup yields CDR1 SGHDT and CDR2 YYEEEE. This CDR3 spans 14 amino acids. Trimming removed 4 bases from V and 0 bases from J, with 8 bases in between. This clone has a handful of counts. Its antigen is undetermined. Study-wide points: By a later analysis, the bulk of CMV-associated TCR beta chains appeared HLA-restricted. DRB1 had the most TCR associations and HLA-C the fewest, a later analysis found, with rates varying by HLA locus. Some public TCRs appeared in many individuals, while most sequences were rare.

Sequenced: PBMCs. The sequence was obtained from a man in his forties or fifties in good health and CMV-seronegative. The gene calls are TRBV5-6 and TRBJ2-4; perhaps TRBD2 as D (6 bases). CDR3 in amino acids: CASSRSGAKNIQYF. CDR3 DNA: TGTGCCAGCAGCCGTAGCGGAGCCAAAAACATTCAGTACTTC.